This TCR beta chain was sequenced in a study of T cells after yellow fever vaccination. For the study at large: SMART-Seq v4 Ultra Low Input prepared libraries from low-cell fractions.

A remark on this clonotype: Its antigen is currently unknown.

5'RACE template switching added a universal primer site and UMIs to TCR cDNA. From the 5' RACE reads, TCRdb called clonotypes with MiXCR, one entry per CDR3 protein. This sample has roughly 140,000 distinct CDR3 sequences, with roughly 8% found just once. This CDR3 is 12 amino acids long. V was trimmed by 5 bases and J by 10 bases, leaving 15 bases between them. CDR1 is SGHAT and CDR2 is FQNNGV in the germline V gene. Study results and caveats: The booster saw the reappearance of most primary-vaccination clones (approximately 97% CD4, 88% CD8). The secondary response showed a weaker magnitude and a faster peak, day 5 versus 15.

The V gene is TRBV11-2, the J gene TRBJ2-7; tentatively, D is TRBD2 (6 bases). The sample was CD4+ T cells sorted from PBMCs, taken 5 days after the yellow fever booster vaccination. This receptor was identified in a man aged 25-45 years who received the YFV17D yellow fever vaccine. The CDR3 nucleotides are TGTGCCAGCAGCCTACCCTGGCGGGAACAGTACTTC. Translated: CASSLPWREQYF. Full variable domain (remainder filled in from reference TRBV11-2 and TRBJ2-7): EAGVAQSPRYKIIEKRQSVAFWCNPISGHATLYWYQQILGQGPKLLIQFQNNGVVDDSQLPKDRFSAERLKGVDSTLKIQPAKLEDSAVYLCASSLPWREQYFGPGTRLTVT.